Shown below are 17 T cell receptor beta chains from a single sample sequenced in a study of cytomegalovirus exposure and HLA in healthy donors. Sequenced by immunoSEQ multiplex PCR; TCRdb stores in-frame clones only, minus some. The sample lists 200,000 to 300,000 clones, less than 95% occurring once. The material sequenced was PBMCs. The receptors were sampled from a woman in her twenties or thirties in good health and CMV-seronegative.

Written as DNA, the CDR3 is TGTGCCAGCACCCTACGGGAATCCCACGAGCAGTACTTC. This codes for CASTLRESHEQYF. V and J are TRBV28 and TRBJ2-7; D perhaps matches TRBD2 (5 bases). Germline V CDR1 and CDR2: MDHEN, SYDVKM. Trimming took off 7 bases at V and 5 bases at J, with 15 bases between the two ends. The CDR3 runs to 13 residues.

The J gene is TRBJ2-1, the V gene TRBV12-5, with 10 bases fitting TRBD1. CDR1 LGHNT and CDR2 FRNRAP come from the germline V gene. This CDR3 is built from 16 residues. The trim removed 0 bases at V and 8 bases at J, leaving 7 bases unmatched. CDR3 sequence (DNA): TGTGCTAGTGGTTTGGTCTTGGGACAGGGGATATATGAGCAGTTCTTC. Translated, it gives CASGLVLGQGIYEQFF.

The CDR3 loop reads CASSPSRGHEQYF. The DNA for the CDR3 is TGTGCCAGCAGCCCCTCCAGGGGGCACGAGCAGTACTTC. The rearrangement uses TRBV9 and TRBJ2-7, with 8 bases that match TRBD1. Looked up from germline, CDR1 is SGDLS and CDR2 is YYNGEE. The V segment lost 4 bases and the J segment 5 bases; nucleotides outside the gene matches: 5. The CDR3 has 13 amino acids. The whole variable domain, remainder taken from reference TRBV9 and TRBJ2-7, is DSGVTQTPKHLITATGQRVTLRCSPRSGDLSVYWYQQSLDQGLQFLIQYYNGEERAKGNILERFSAQQFPDLHSELNLSSLELGDSALYFCASSPSRGHEQYFGPGTRLTVT.

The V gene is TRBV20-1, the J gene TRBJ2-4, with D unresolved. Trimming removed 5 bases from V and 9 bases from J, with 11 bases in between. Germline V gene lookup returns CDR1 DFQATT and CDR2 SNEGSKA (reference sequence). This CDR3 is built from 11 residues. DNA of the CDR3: TGCAGTGCTGTTATGTTGGGCATTCAGTACTTC. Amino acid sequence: CSAVMLGIQYF.

The CDR3 region has the DNA TGTGCCAGCAGCCCGACTAGTGGCACAGATACGCAGTATTTT. Its translation: CASSPTSGTDTQYF. The J gene is TRBJ2-3, the V gene TRBV7-3; the D gene is possibly TRBD2 (6 bases). Germline CDR1 reads SGHTA; CDR2 reads FQGTGA. Trimming shortened V by 5 bases and J by 1 base, and 10 bases separated the two germline ends. The CDR3 runs 14 residues.

The CDR3 loop reads CASSPRTSRHEQFF. In DNA form, the CDR3 reads TGTGCCAGCAGTCCCCGGACTAGTAGGCATGAGCAGTTCTTC. V gene TRBV28 combines with J gene TRBJ2-1, with 7 positions matching TRBD2. The germline V gene encodes CDR1 MDHEN and CDR2 SYDVKM. This CDR3 is 14 amino acids long. V dropped 5 bases and J dropped 8; count of bases not matched to a gene: 9.

For the CDR3, the DNA is TGTGCCAGCAGTTTTCAACGCTACGAGCAGTACTTC. It is translated as CASSFQRYEQYF. The chain couples TRBV28 to TRBJ2-7; D gene uncertain. The CDR3 is 12 residues long. The germline V and J ends were trimmed by 3 bases and 3 bases, with 6 bases remaining between them. From germline, CDR1 is MDHEN and CDR2 SYDVKM.

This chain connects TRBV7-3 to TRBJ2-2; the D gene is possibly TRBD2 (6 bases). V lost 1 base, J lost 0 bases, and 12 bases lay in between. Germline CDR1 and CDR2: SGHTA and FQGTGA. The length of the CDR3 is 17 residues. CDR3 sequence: CASSLIGSGSNTGELFF. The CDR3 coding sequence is TGTGCCAGCAGCTTAATAGGTAGCGGATCGAACACCGGGGAGCTGTTTTTT.

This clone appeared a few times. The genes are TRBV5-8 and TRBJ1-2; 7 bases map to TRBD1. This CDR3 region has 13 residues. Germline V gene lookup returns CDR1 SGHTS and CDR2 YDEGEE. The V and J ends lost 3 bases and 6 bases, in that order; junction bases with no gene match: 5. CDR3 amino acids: CASSSGGRDGYTF. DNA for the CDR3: TGTGCCAGCAGCTCAGGGGGAAGAGATGGCTACACCTTC.

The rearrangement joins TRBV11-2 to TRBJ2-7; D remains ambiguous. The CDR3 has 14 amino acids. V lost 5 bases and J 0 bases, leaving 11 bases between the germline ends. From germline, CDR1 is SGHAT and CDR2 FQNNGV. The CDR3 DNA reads TGTGCCAGCAGCCACCCCGATAGCTCCTACGAGCAGTACTTC. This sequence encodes CASSHPDSSYEQYF. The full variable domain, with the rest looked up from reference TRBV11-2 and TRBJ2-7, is EAGVAQSPRYKIIEKRQSVAFWCNPISGHATLYWYQQILGQGPKLLIQFQNNGVVDDSQLPKDRFSAERLKGVDSTLKIQPAKLEDSAVYLCASSHPDSSYEQYFGPGTRLTVT.

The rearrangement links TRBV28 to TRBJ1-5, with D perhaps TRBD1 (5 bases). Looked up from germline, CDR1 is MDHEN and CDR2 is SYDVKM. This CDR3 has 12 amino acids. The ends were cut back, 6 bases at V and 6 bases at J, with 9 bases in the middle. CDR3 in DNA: TGTGCCAGCAGCTGGGGGAGTCAGCCCCAGCATTTT. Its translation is CASSWGSQPQHF.

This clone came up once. The CDR3 nucleotides are TGTGCCAGCAGTGAAGGTTCTAGGGGAAGCGGGTTCTTC. This translates into CASSEGSRGSGFF. The V call is TRBV6-1, the J call TRBJ2-1; D assignment may be TRBD1 or TRBD2 (5 bases each). V gave up 1 base and J gave up 15 bases, with 16 bases separating them. The CDR3 extends over 13 amino acids. Germline V gives CDR1 MNHNS, CDR2 SASEGT.

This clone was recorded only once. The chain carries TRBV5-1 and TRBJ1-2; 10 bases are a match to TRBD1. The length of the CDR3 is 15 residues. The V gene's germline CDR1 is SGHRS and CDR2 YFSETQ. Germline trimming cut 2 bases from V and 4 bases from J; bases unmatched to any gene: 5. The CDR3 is CASSFGTGETYGYTF. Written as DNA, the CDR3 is TGCGCCAGCAGCTTCGGGACAGGGGAAACCTATGGCTACACCTTC.

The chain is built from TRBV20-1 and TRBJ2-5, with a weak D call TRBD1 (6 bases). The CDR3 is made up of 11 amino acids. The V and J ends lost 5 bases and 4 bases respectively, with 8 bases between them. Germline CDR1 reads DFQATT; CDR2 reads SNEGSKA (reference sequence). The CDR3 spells CSAPGVETQYF. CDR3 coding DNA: TGCAGTGCTCCAGGGGTAGAGACCCAGTACTTC.

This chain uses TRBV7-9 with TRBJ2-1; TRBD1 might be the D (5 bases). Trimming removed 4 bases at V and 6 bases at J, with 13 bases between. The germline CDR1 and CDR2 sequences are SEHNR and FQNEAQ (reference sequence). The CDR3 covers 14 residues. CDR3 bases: TGTGCCAGCAGCTATGGCAGGGCGGTCAATGAGCAGTTCTTC. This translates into CASSYGRAVNEQFF.

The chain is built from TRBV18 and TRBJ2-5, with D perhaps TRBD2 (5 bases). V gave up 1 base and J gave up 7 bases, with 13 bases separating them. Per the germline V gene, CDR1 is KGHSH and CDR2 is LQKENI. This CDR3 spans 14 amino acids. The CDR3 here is CASSPRSGPTTQYF. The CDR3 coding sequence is TGTGCCAGCTCACCACGGAGCGGCCCCACGACCCAGTACTTC.

CDR3 bases: TGTGCCAGCAGCTTAGGACTTCAAAACATTCAGTACTTC. Translation: CASSLGLQNIQYF. V usage is TRBV7-9 and J usage is TRBJ2-4, with D hard to call. The CDR3 sequence is 13 residues long. V was trimmed by 1 base and J by 5 bases, leaving 6 bases between them. CDR1 and CDR2 from the germline V gene are SEHNR and FQNEAQ (reference sequence).